The text below deals with one T cell receptor beta chain. The data derive from a study of cytomegalovirus exposure and HLA in healthy donors. The J segment lost 0 bases and the V segment lost 4 bases, leaving 2 bases of the junction unmatched. This CDR3 region has 15 residues. Germline-derived CDR1 and CDR2 are SGHTA and FQGNSA. PCR was performed using 60 Vbeta and 13 Jbeta primers. Produced via immunoSEQ multiplex PCR; TCRdb's table is partial and in-frame only. Seen here are 160,000 or so clones, approximately 79% observed once, and the top ten hold about 4.5%. The V and J genes are TRBV7-2 and TRBJ1-4, with 7 nucleotides matching TRBD1. The clonotype comes from a man aged 35-49 years in good health and CMV-seronegative. Material for sequencing was PBMCs. The CDR3, as DNA: TGTGCCAGCAGCTGGGACAGTTCAACTAATGAAAAACTGTTTTTT. As protein: CASSWDSSTNEKLFF. Complete variable domain (other parts from reference TRBV7-2 and TRBJ1-4): GAGVSQSPSNKVTEKGKDVELRCDPISGHTALYWYRQSLGQGLEFLIYFQGNSAPDKSGLPSDRFSAERTGGSVSTLTIQRTQQEDSAVYLCASSWDSSTNEKLFFGSGTQLSVL.